These T cell receptor beta chains were read from a single sample in a study of shared clonotypes between healthy human individuals. The repertoire was sequenced with immunoSEQ multiplex PCR; TCRdb's copy has only in-frame clones and lacks some. Found here are roughly 2 million clones, 85% to 95% of them singletons; the top ten hold 0.13%. The source material was naive CD4+ T cells sorted from blood. The receptors derive from a man aged 18 to 29 in good health. CDR3s include the opening cysteine and the closing phenylalanine or tryptophan. The order of the fields is clone size, J gene, D gene, V gene, CDR3 DNA, CDR3 protein. The D gene is left open where the match is weak. Size is stated for part of the rows, as once, few or many counts, or as a class when the clone is expanded.

clone_size: -; j_call: TRBJ2-7; d_call: -; v_call: TRBV2; cdr3_nt: TGTGCCAGCAGCCGGGGCGGACAAGGCTACGAGCAGTACTTC; cdr3_aa: CASSRGGQGYEQYF
clone_size: once; j_call: TRBJ2-5; d_call: -; v_call: TRBV20-1; cdr3_nt: TGCAGTGCTGAACGCCAAGAGACCCAGTACTTC; cdr3_aa: CSAERQETQYF
clone_size: -; j_call: TRBJ2-2; d_call: -; v_call: TRBV6-5; cdr3_nt: TGTGCCAGCAGTTACTCGACGACCGGGGAGCTGTTTTTT; cdr3_aa: CASSYSTTGELFF
clone_size: once; j_call: TRBJ1-1; d_call: -; v_call: TRBV27; cdr3_nt: TGTGCCAGCAGTTTCTCCATAACTGGGGGTAACACTGAAGCTTTCTTT; cdr3_aa: CASSFSITGGNTEAFF
clone_size: -; j_call: TRBJ2-2; d_call: -; v_call: TRBV7-2; cdr3_nt: TGTGCCAGCAGCCCCAGGGGGGGGCGATACACCGGGGAGCTGTTTTTT; cdr3_aa: CASSPRGGRYTGELFF
clone_size: -; j_call: TRBJ2-5; d_call: -; v_call: TRBV2; cdr3_nt: TGTGCCAGCAGTGAACCCAGGGGGGGAGAGACCCAGTACTTC; cdr3_aa: CASSEPRGGETQYF
clone_size: -; j_call: TRBJ2-1; d_call: -; v_call: TRBV7-2; cdr3_nt: TGTGCCAGCAGCTTAGAGTCAGCAGGGCATAATGAGCAGTTCTTC; cdr3_aa: CASSLESAGHNEQFF
clone_size: -; j_call: TRBJ1-3; d_call: -; v_call: TRBV29-1; cdr3_nt: TGCAGCGTTGAAGCACGGCTCTCTGGAAACACCATATATTTT; cdr3_aa: CSVEARLSGNTIYF
clone_size: -; j_call: TRBJ2-7; d_call: -; v_call: TRBV29-1; cdr3_nt: TGCAGCGTTGGACGGACCCTTAGCTCCTACGAGCAGTACTTC; cdr3_aa: CSVGRTLSSYEQYF
clone_size: -; j_call: TRBJ2-3; d_call: -; v_call: TRBV30; cdr3_nt: TGTGCCTGGAGTCCTAGTGGCCCGGCCCAGGGGCAGTATTTT; cdr3_aa: CAWSPSGPAQGQYF
clone_size: -; j_call: TRBJ2-1; d_call: -; v_call: TRBV19; cdr3_nt: TGTGCCAGTAGTATCTCTCCCGACATCGGGTTATACAATGAGCAGTTCTTC; cdr3_aa: CASSISPDIGLYNEQFF
clone_size: -; j_call: TRBJ2-3; d_call: TRBD2; v_call: TRBV7-3; cdr3_nt: TGTGCCAGCAGCCCGCGGACTAGTGGCACAGATACGCAGTATTTT; cdr3_aa: CASSPRTSGTDTQYF
clone_size: -; j_call: TRBJ2-7; d_call: -; v_call: TRBV28; cdr3_nt: TGTGCCAGCAGCGGTGACTATAGGGACTACGAGCAGTACTTC; cdr3_aa: CASSGDYRDYEQYF
clone_size: -; j_call: TRBJ2-3; d_call: TRBD1; v_call: TRBV10-1; cdr3_nt: TGCGCCAGCAGTGAGTTGCGACAGGGGACCACGCAGTATTTT; cdr3_aa: CASSELRQGTTQYF
clone_size: -; j_call: TRBJ1-6; d_call: -; v_call: TRBV11-2; cdr3_nt: TGTGCCAGCAGCTTAGACGCCTGGGGACCCCTCCACTTT; cdr3_aa: CASSLDAWGPLHF
clone_size: -; j_call: TRBJ2-6; d_call: -; v_call: TRBV9; cdr3_nt: TGTGCCAGCAGGGAATCTGGGGCCAACGTCCTGACTTTC; cdr3_aa: CASRESGANVLTF
clone_size: -; j_call: TRBJ1-2; d_call: TRBD1; v_call: TRBV28; cdr3_nt: TGTGCCAGCAGCTCCCCCGCCAGGGGGTTTGGCTACACCTTC; cdr3_aa: CASSSPARGFGYTF
clone_size: -; j_call: TRBJ2-7; d_call: -; v_call: TRBV4-1; cdr3_nt: TGCGCCAGCAGCCAAGGGTCAGTGGACGAGCAGTACTTC; cdr3_aa: CASSQGSVDEQYF
clone_size: -; j_call: TRBJ2-7; d_call: -; v_call: TRBV5-1; cdr3_nt: TGCGCCAGCAGCTTGGAACGGGCCAGCTACGAGCAGTACTTC; cdr3_aa: CASSLERASYEQYF
clone_size: -; j_call: TRBJ1-4; d_call: TRBD1; v_call: TRBV4-2; cdr3_nt: TGTGCCAGCAGCCTAGGACAGGGGGCGATACCAAGGGAAAAACTGTTTTTT; cdr3_aa: CASSLGQGAIPREKLFF
clone_size: once; j_call: TRBJ2-2; d_call: TRBD1; v_call: TRBV11-2; cdr3_nt: TGTGCCAGCAGCTTAGTACAGGGGGCGGCATCCGGGGAGCTGTTTTTT; cdr3_aa: CASSLVQGAASGELFF
clone_size: -; j_call: TRBJ2-1; d_call: -; v_call: TRBV7-2; cdr3_nt: TGTGCCAGCAGGGGGGATTGGGGCAATGAGCAGTTCTTC; cdr3_aa: CASRGDWGNEQFF
clone_size: -; j_call: TRBJ1-5; d_call: -; v_call: TRBV6-1; cdr3_nt: TGTGCCAGCAGTGAAATTGGGTCCCTTGGCAATCAGCCCCAGCATTTT; cdr3_aa: CASSEIGSLGNQPQHF
clone_size: -; j_call: TRBJ2-1; d_call: -; v_call: TRBV27; cdr3_nt: TGTGCCAGCAGTGTAACAGGAAGCTCCTACAATGAGCAGTTCTTC; cdr3_aa: CASSVTGSSYNEQFF
clone_size: once; j_call: TRBJ1-1; d_call: TRBD1; v_call: TRBV6-5; cdr3_nt: TGTGCCAGCAGTACCCGGACAGGGGGCAACACTGAAGCTTTCTTT; cdr3_aa: CASSTRTGGNTEAFF
clone_size: -; j_call: TRBJ1-6; d_call: -; v_call: TRBV30; cdr3_nt: TGTGCCTGGAGTTTGACAGCGGGTCAGGAGAAGGGTCTCCACTTT; cdr3_aa: CAWSLTAGQEKGLHF
clone_size: -; j_call: TRBJ2-5; d_call: TRBD2; v_call: TRBV4-3; cdr3_nt: TGCGCCAGCAGCCAACTAGCGGGAAGCCAAGAGACCCAGTACTTC; cdr3_aa: CASSQLAGSQETQYF
clone_size: -; j_call: TRBJ1-1; d_call: -; v_call: TRBV13; cdr3_nt: TGTGCCAGCAGCTTAGGGGGGGCGCAGAACACTGAAGCTTTCTTT; cdr3_aa: CASSLGGAQNTEAFF
clone_size: -; j_call: TRBJ2-2; d_call: TRBD2; v_call: TRBV6-5; cdr3_nt: TGTGCCGGCCCTCGTCTGACTAGCGTAACCGGGGAGCTGTTTTTT; cdr3_aa: CAGPRLTSVTGELFF
clone_size: -; j_call: TRBJ1-4; d_call: -; v_call: TRBV4-1; cdr3_nt: TGCGCCAGCAGCCGAATGGGCAGCCCCTTAAATGAAAAACTGTTTTTT; cdr3_aa: CASSRMGSPLNEKLFF
clone_size: -; j_call: TRBJ1-1; d_call: -; v_call: TRBV4-3; cdr3_nt: TGCGCCAGCAGCCAAGATGGGCAGGGCCCCACTGAAGCTTTCTTT; cdr3_aa: CASSQDGQGPTEAFF
clone_size: -; j_call: TRBJ1-1; d_call: -; v_call: TRBV25-1; cdr3_nt: TGTGCCAGCAGTCCCCTCGGGGTGGCGACCACTGAAGCTTTCTTT; cdr3_aa: CASSPLGVATTEAFF
clone_size: -; j_call: TRBJ2-7; d_call: TRBD1; v_call: TRBV28; cdr3_nt: TGTGCCAGCAGTCCGATCCGCGGGACAGGCTACGAGCAGTACTTC; cdr3_aa: CASSPIRGTGYEQYF
clone_size: -; j_call: TRBJ2-7; d_call: TRBD2; v_call: TRBV27; cdr3_nt: TGTGCCAGCCAGGAGGCTAGCGGATCCTACGAGCAGTACTTC; cdr3_aa: CASQEASGSYEQYF
clone_size: -; j_call: TRBJ2-5; d_call: -; v_call: TRBV5-1; cdr3_nt: TGCGCCAGCAGCTTGGGGCGTCGAGATCCTGAGACCCAGTACTTC; cdr3_aa: CASSLGRRDPETQYF
clone_size: -; j_call: TRBJ1-1; d_call: -; v_call: TRBV5-6; cdr3_nt: TGTGCCAGCAGCGGACAGCGAAACACTGAAGCTTTCTTT; cdr3_aa: CASSGQRNTEAFF
clone_size: -; j_call: TRBJ2-3; d_call: -; v_call: TRBV28; cdr3_nt: TGTGCCAGCAGTTTAAGGCAGGGGAATACAGATACGCAGTATTTT; cdr3_aa: CASSLRQGNTDTQYF
clone_size: -; j_call: TRBJ2-3; d_call: -; v_call: TRBV7-9; cdr3_nt: TGTGCCAGCAGCTCTAACCGGGCAGATACGCAGTATTTT; cdr3_aa: CASSSNRADTQYF